What follows are 32 T cell receptor beta chains derived from one specimen sequenced in a study of OX40 agonist ivuxolimab in advanced cancers. Repertoires were generated with immunoSEQ multiplex PCR, while TCRdb's copy carries only in-frame clones and drops some. The sample carries about 85,000 clones, about 86% recorded once. This specimen consisted of CD4+ or CD8+ T cells sorted from blood, obtained in a trial of the OX40 agonist ivuxolimab. All receptors come from an adult with an advanced solid tumor such as melanoma, head and neck, liver or kidney cancer.

This chain connects TRBV7-2 to TRBJ2-5; D not certain. The CDR3 runs to 16 residues. The V end lost 4 bases, the J end lost 5 bases, and 20 bases lay between the germline ends. The germline CDR1 and CDR2 sequences are SGHTA and FQGNSA. The CDR3 sequence: CASSSTPGSRRETQYF. The CDR3 nucleotides are TGTGCCAGCAGCTCCACCCCCGGGTCGCGCCGGGAGACCCAGTACTTC.

The chain is built from TRBV28 and TRBJ2-3; 13 nucleotides match TRBD2. The CDR3 spans 14 residues. V was clipped by 7 bases and J by 4 bases; unmatched bases: 2. CDR1 is MDHEN, CDR2 SYDVKM, per germline. CDR3 sequence reads: CASKTSGGPDTQYF. CDR3 sequence (DNA): TGTGCCAGCAAGACTAGCGGGGGGCCAGATACGCAGTATTTT.

The chain uses TRBV6-1 and TRBJ2-5, with D tentatively TRBD1 (5 bases). This CDR3 is 14 amino acids long. Trimming removed 0 bases at V and 6 bases at J, with 11 bases between. Germline V CDR1 and CDR2: MNHNS, SASEGT. The CDR3 coding sequence is TGTGCCAGCAGTGAAGCGGGGCAGGAAAAGACCCAGTACTTC. This gives the protein CASSEAGQEKTQYF.

Only a few counts were recorded for this clone. The chain employs TRBV5-1 and TRBJ1-4; 7 nucleotides match TRBD1. Germline assignment: CDR1 SGHRS and CDR2 YFSETQ. The CDR3 contains 15 residues. V shed 4 bases and J 4 bases; nucleotides not matched to a gene: 7. The DNA of the CDR3 is TGCGCCAGCAGCGGTACGGGACAGTTTAATGAAAAACTGTTTTTT. Protein product: CASSGTGQFNEKLFF.

This sequence joins TRBV6-1 and TRBJ1-2, with D perhaps matching TRBD1 (5 bases). The CDR3 runs to 13 residues. Trimming left V 6 bases short and J 4 bases short, with 12 bases between. Germline V lookup: CDR1 MNHNS, CDR2 SASEGT. The CDR3 spells CASSAGTGYGYTF. In nucleotides, the CDR3 is TGTGCCAGCAGCGCCGGGACCGGCTATGGCTACACCTTC.

The genes are TRBV15 and TRBJ1-1; D is perhaps TRBD1 (6 bases). Trimming removed 5 bases at V and 2 bases at J, with 9 bases between. CDR1 and CDR2 from the germline V gene are LNHNV and YYDKDF (reference sequence). This CDR3 is built from 13 residues. The DNA of the CDR3 is TGTGCCACCAGCGAGGGGGTAAACACTGAAGCTTTCTTT. This codes for CATSEGVNTEAFF. Using reference TRBV15 and TRBJ1-1 for the parts outside the CDR3, the full variable domain is DAMVIQNPRYQVTQFGKPVTLSCSQTLNHNVMYWYQQKSSQAPKLLFHYYDKDFNNEADTPDNFQSRRPNTSFCFLDIRSPGLGDTAMYLCATSEGVNTEAFFGQGTRLTVV.

The V and J genes are TRBV7-9 and TRBJ1-1; 7 nucleotides agree with TRBD1. CDR3 length: 13 amino acids. The trim removed 4 bases at V and 1 base at J, leaving 0 bases unmatched. Germline values: CDR1 SEHNR, CDR2 FQNEAQ (reference sequence). Here the CDR3 DNA reads TGTGCCAGCAGCTGGACAGGGAACACTGAAGCTTTCTTT. Amino acids: CASSWTGNTEAFF.

This clone was detected only once. This sequence joins TRBV2 and TRBJ1-1, with 8 positions matching TRBD1. V dropped 4 bases and J dropped 8; count of bases not matched to a gene: 3. Germline loops: CDR1 SNHLY, CDR2 FYNNEI. The CDR3 runs to 12 residues. The CDR3 reads CASSGRQGEAFF. CDR3 sequence (DNA): TGTGCCAGCAGTGGGCGACAGGGGGAAGCTTTCTTT.

The V gene is TRBV6-4, the J gene TRBJ2-1; 8 bases align to TRBD2. Germline trimming cut 2 bases from V and 5 bases from J; bases unmatched to any gene: 5. CDR1 is MRHNA, CDR2 SNTAGT, per germline. This CDR3 has 15 amino acids. For the CDR3, the DNA is TGTGCCAGCAGTGACGTAGCGGGGAGAAACAATGAGCAGTTCTTC. Its translation is CASSDVAGRNNEQFF.

There are a few counts of this clone. The gene calls are TRBV6-6 and TRBJ1-5; D remains ambiguous. Germline CDR1 is MNHNY and CDR2 is SVGAGI (reference sequence). The germline V and J ends were trimmed by 6 bases and 1 base, with 4 bases remaining between them. The CDR3 is 12 amino acids. CDR3 DNA: TGTGCCAGCAGCTTAAGCAATCAGCCCCAGCATTTT. Its protein is CASSLSNQPQHF.

This rearrangement joins TRBV5-1 to TRBJ2-1; 9 positions match TRBD2. The CDR3 has 18 amino acids. V was clipped by 4 bases and J by 5 bases; unmatched bases: 16. Germline V gene data show CDR1 as SGHRS and CDR2 as YFSETQ. The CDR3 is CASSPRVPGLAIHNEQFF. The CDR3 DNA reads TGCGCCAGCAGCCCGAGGGTCCCAGGACTAGCGATCCACAATGAGCAGTTCTTC.

This clone was observed once. CDR3: CASSVHLVQGQARQYF. Here the CDR3 DNA reads TGTGCCAGCAGCGTTCATCTTGTACAGGGTCAAGCTCGACAGTACTTC. This chain joins TRBV2 and TRBJ2-7, with D perhaps matching TRBD1 (6 bases). Deletions cut 6 bases from V and 10 bases from J, with 28 bases between. Germline V CDR1 and CDR2: SNHLY, FYNNEI. CDR3 size: 16 residues.

The genes are TRBV6-6 and TRBJ1-4, with 9 nucleotides matching TRBD1. In germline, CDR1 is MNHNY, CDR2 SVGAGI (reference sequence). The length of the CDR3 is 15 residues. With 0 bases clipped from V and 4 bases from J, the junction kept 0 bases outside the gene matches. This CDR3 reads CASSYSGQGNEKLFF. In nucleotides, the CDR3 is TGTGCCAGCAGTTACTCGGGACAGGGTAATGAAAAACTGTTTTTT.

V gene TRBV2 combines with J gene TRBJ2-1, with 15 bases aligning to TRBD2. The germline gives CDR1 SNHLY, CDR2 FYNNEI. The junction had 15 bases not matched to a gene; V was cut back by 0 bases and J by 6 bases. The CDR3 is 21 amino acids. The DNA for the CDR3 is TGTGCCAGCAGTGAAGCCTGGCCGGGACTAGCGGGGGGACGGTGGGGCAATGAGCAGTTCTTC. Its translation is CASSEAWPGLAGGRWGNEQFF.

The rearrangement uses TRBV11-2 and TRBJ2-1, with D unclear. Germline V gives CDR1 SGHAT, CDR2 FQNNGV. This CDR3 comprises 11 residues. Trimming took off 0 bases at V and 10 bases at J, with 4 bases between the two ends. The CDR3: CASSLEYEQFF. The CDR3 bases are TGTGCCAGCAGCTTAGAGTACGAGCAGTTCTTC.

This chain joins TRBV19 and TRBJ1-4, with D possibly TRBD1 on 5 matching bases. Trimming shortened V by 5 bases and J by 6 bases, and 16 bases separated the two germline ends. This CDR3 contains 15 residues. Germline CDR1 is LNHDA and CDR2 is SQIVND (reference sequence). The CDR3 is CASSPAGRGYEKLFF. In DNA form, the CDR3 reads TGTGCCAGTAGTCCGGCGGGGCGCGGATATGAAAAACTGTTTTTT. The full variable domain, its missing parts supplied by reference TRBV19 and TRBJ1-4, is DGGITQSPKYLFRKEGQNVTLSCEQNLNHDAMYWYRQDPGQGLRLIYYSQIVNDFQKGDIAEGYSVSREKKESFPLTVTSAQKNPTAFYLCASSPAGRGYEKLFFGSGTQLSVL.

The gene calls are TRBV7-3 and TRBJ2-5; D gene ambiguous. The germline CDR1 and CDR2 sequences are SGHTA and FQGTGA. This CDR3 has 13 amino acids. V was clipped by 5 bases and J by 10 bases, with 17 bases between them. The CDR3 DNA reads TGTGCCAGCAGCCGAGGTGGCTGGCAAATCCAGTACTTC. Its translation: CASSRGGWQIQYF.

This chain joins TRBV7-8 and TRBJ1-1; D gene unclear. Trimming left V 1 base short and J 6 bases short, with 15 bases between. Germline CDR1 is SGHVS and CDR2 is FQNEAQ. This CDR3 contains 15 residues. CDR3 DNA sequence: TGTGCCAGCAGCTTAGTTCCCGGGGAGGTCTCTGAAGCTTTCTTT. Translated: CASSLVPGEVSEAFF.

V usage is TRBV11-2 and J usage is TRBJ2-7; a weak D match, TRBD1 (6 bases). The germline V and J ends were trimmed by 5 bases and 5 bases, with 16 bases remaining between them. The CDR3 spans 14 residues. CDR1 and CDR2 (germline): SGHAT, FQNNGV. The CDR3 spells CASSRTDLENEQYF. CDR3 nucleotide sequence: TGTGCCAGCAGCCGGACAGACCTAGAAAACGAGCAGTACTTC.

The rearrangement links TRBV7-3 to TRBJ2-1; 15 positions agree with TRBD2. Trimming cost V 3 bases and J 6 bases; bases outside gene matches: 0. Germline CDR1 SGHTA, CDR2 FQGTGA. The CDR3 consists of 15 residues. This CDR3 reads CASSLGLAGGNEQFF. CDR3 bases: TGTGCCAGCAGCTTGGGACTAGCGGGGGGCAATGAGCAGTTCTTC.

The J gene is TRBJ2-5, the V gene TRBV28, with D perhaps being TRBD1 or TRBD2 (5 bases each). Trimming shortened V by 8 bases and J by 4 bases, and 14 bases separated the two germline ends. The germline CDR1 and CDR2 sequences are MDHEN and SYDVKM. The CDR3 is 13 amino acids. The CDR3 loop is CASCRQGVETQYF. The CDR3, as DNA: TGTGCCAGCTGTCGGCAGGGAGTAGAGACCCAGTACTTC.

This clone has just one count. The rearrangement uses TRBV7-3 and TRBJ2-2, with D possibly being TRBD1 or TRBD2 (6 bases each). Trimming pared 2 bases from V and 6 bases from J, leaving 16 bases between. Germline loops: CDR1 SGHTA, CDR2 FQGTGA. The CDR3 has 16 residues. CDR3 sequence (DNA): TGTGCCAGCAGCTTAGGTGGGGGGCCTCTCTCCGGGGAGCTGTTTTTT. Protein product: CASSLGGGPLSGELFF.

V gene TRBV11-2 combines with J gene TRBJ1-2; D not certain. Per germline, CDR1 SGHAT and CDR2 FQNNGV. The CDR3 covers 12 residues. Deletions cut 5 bases from V and 4 bases from J, with 8 bases between. The CDR3 coding sequence is TGTGCCAGCAGCGGCGATACCTATGGCTACACCTTC. Translated: CASSGDTYGYTF.

The J gene is TRBJ2-7, the V gene TRBV28; possibly TRBD1 for D (5 bases). Germline V gives CDR1 MDHEN, CDR2 SYDVKM. The CDR3 totals 14 residues. V was shortened by 4 bases and J by 6 bases, with 16 bases between the two germline ends. The CDR3 loop reads CASSSSMKGREQYF. The CDR3 DNA sequence: TGTGCCAGCAGTTCCTCAATGAAGGGGCGCGAGCAGTACTTC.

This chain links TRBV27 with TRBJ1-5; the match to TRBD1 covers 7 bases. Germline V CDR1 and CDR2: MNHEY, SMNVEV (reference sequence). The CDR3 is 14 amino acids. With 4 bases clipped from V and 7 bases from J, the junction kept 7 bases outside the gene matches. The CDR3 spells CASSSDRSFQPQHF. The CDR3 DNA sequence: TGTGCCAGCAGTTCGGACAGGTCATTCCAGCCCCAGCATTTT.

This clone was observed a single time. J is TRBJ2-7 and V is TRBV5-1; possible D gene TRBD2, 5 bases. Germline V CDR1 and CDR2: SGHRS, YFSETQ. CDR3 size: 16 residues. With 5 bases removed from V and 3 bases from J, the gap between germline ends came to 21 bases. The CDR3 spells CASSPPRGADDYEQYF. CDR3 DNA: TGCGCCAGCAGTCCACCTCGGGGAGCGGACGACTACGAGCAGTACTTC.

This rearrangement joins TRBV2 to TRBJ2-1, with D perhaps matching TRBD1 (7 bases). The CDR3 is 17 amino acids. Germline CDR1 is SNHLY and CDR2 is FYNNEI. Trimming stripped 8 bases from V and 5 bases from J, with 25 bases between. CDR3 DNA sequence: TGTGCCAGCGGAACCCGGCCCGGGGGACAGTTTCACAATGAGCAGTTCTTC. Translated: CASGTRPGGQFHNEQFF.

The V gene is TRBV30, the J gene TRBJ1-3; unclear D gene. Germline V gene sequence: CDR1 GTSNPN, CDR2 SVGIG (reference sequence). This CDR3 spans 16 amino acids. V was cut by 2 bases and J by 0 bases, with 14 bases left in between. The CDR3 nucleotides read TGTGCCTGGAGTAGGCGAACGGCGATCTCTGGAAACACCATATATTTT. Translated, it gives CAWSRRTAISGNTIYF.

The V and J genes are TRBV7-2 and TRBJ1-1, with D unresolved. CDR3 length: 15 residues. CDR1 and CDR2 from the germline V gene are SGHTA and FQGNSA. V lost 2 bases and J lost 0, with 10 bases in between. CDR3 region: CASSLMQRMNTEAFF. The DNA for the CDR3 is TGTGCCAGCAGCTTAATGCAGAGGATGAACACTGAAGCTTTCTTT.

For the CDR3, the DNA is TGTGCCAGCAGTTCCCTCCCCGGACAGTCTAACTATGGCTACACCTTC. Translating it yields CASSSLPGQSNYGYTF. The J gene is TRBJ1-2, the V gene TRBV6-5; possibly TRBD1 for D (6 bases). V was shortened by 4 bases and J by 0 bases, with 15 bases between the two germline ends. CDR1 is MNHEY and CDR2 is SVGAGI in the germline V gene. This CDR3 contains 16 residues.

This chain connects TRBV4-2 to TRBJ1-4; maybe TRBD1 (6 bases). CDR3 length: 15 amino acids. Germline CDR1 is LGHNA and CDR2 is YNFKEQ. Trimming removed 4 bases at V and 8 bases at J, with 17 bases between. In DNA form, the CDR3 reads TGTGCCAGCAGCCCGACTCACAGGGTTGGAGAAAAACTGTTTTTT. Its protein is CASSPTHRVGEKLFF.

J is TRBJ1-6 and V is TRBV27; TRBD1 matches at 7 bases. V lost 5 bases to trimming and J lost 4 bases; unmatched junction nucleotides: 14. CDR1 MNHEY and CDR2 SMNVEV come from the germline V gene (reference sequence). The CDR3 runs to 18 residues. CDR3 residues: CASSTRQGRGSYNSPLHF. CDR3 DNA: TGTGCCAGCAGTACTCGACAGGGCAGGGGCTCTTATAATTCACCCCTCCACTTT.